Following are 11 T cell receptor beta chains from one sample sequenced in a study of Ad26.COV2.S vaccination and SARS-CoV-2 variants. Described treatment: 19 received Ad26.COV2.S at low or high dose, single or two shots; about five received placebo; per-sample allocation not given. Sample collection was performed on day 63 after the first vaccine or placebo injection. Only in-frame clones appear in the TCRdb table, and some are missing; sequencing was by immunoSEQ multiplex PCR. The data show about 330,000 clones, approximately 87% seen once. The sequencing used peripheral blood, collected in a trial of Ad26.COV2.S vaccine versus placebo. The source is a person aged 18 to 59 who received the Ad26.COV2.S COVID-19 vaccine or a placebo.

The chain uses TRBV2 and TRBJ2-7; TRBD1 matches 7 bases. Germline V CDR1 and CDR2: SNHLY, FYNNEI. The CDR3 covers 14 residues. V was pared by 9 bases and J by 0 bases, with 8 bases of the junction left unmatched. CDR3 sequence (DNA): TGTGCCAGTTCCGGGACAGAAAGCTCCTACGAGCAGTACTTC. This codes for CASSGTESSYEQYF.

The chain employs TRBV19 and TRBJ1-1, with 7 positions matching TRBD1. From germline, CDR1 is LNHDA and CDR2 SQIVND (reference sequence). The CDR3 runs 15 residues. Trimming removed 3 bases from V and 2 bases from J; junction bases left unmatched: 6. CDR3 in amino acids: CASSIQGVGNTEAFF. The CDR3 nucleotides are TGTGCCAGTAGTATTCAGGGGGTAGGAAACACTGAAGCTTTCTTT.

J is TRBJ1-1 and V is TRBV13, with a tentative D call TRBD1 (5 bases). The CDR3 is 14 amino acids. Germline V gene lookup returns CDR1 PRHDT and CDR2 FYEKMQ (reference sequence). Trimming left V 6 bases short and J 5 bases short, with 16 bases between. The CDR3 sequence is CASSYITGGTEAFF. The CDR3 nucleotides are TGTGCCAGCAGTTATATTACAGGCGGGACTGAAGCTTTCTTT.

This rearrangement joins TRBV30 to TRBJ2-7; D possibly corresponds to TRBD1 (6 bases). Germline V CDR1 and CDR2: GTSNPN, SVGIG (reference sequence). V was pared by 2 bases and J by 7 bases, with 15 bases between. This CDR3 comprises 13 residues. CDR3 residues: CAWSFGGLGEQYV. CDR3 DNA sequence: TGTGCCTGGAGTTTTGGGGGCCTAGGTGAGCAGTACGTC.

The chain carries TRBV29-1 and TRBJ2-3; D unclear. Trimming shortened V by 8 bases and J by 10 bases, and 16 bases separated the two germline ends. CDR1 and CDR2 from the germline V gene are SQVTM and ANQGSEA. CDR3 length equals 11 residues. The CDR3 sequence is CSPHGPRAQYF. The CDR3 DNA follows: TGCAGCCCTCACGGCCCTCGGGCGCAGTATTTT.

The CDR3 coding sequence is TGTGCCTGGACGGGACAGGGAGTGTGGACTGAAGCTTTCTTT. Its translation: CAWTGQGVWTEAFF. J is TRBJ1-1 and V is TRBV30; 9 bases fit TRBD1. The CDR3 is 14 amino acids. Trimming cost V 4 bases and J 5 bases; bases outside gene matches: 8. Germline V lookup: CDR1 GTSNPN, CDR2 SVGIG (reference sequence).

The CDR3 coding sequence is TGTGCCAGCAGTTACTTCCAGGGGAATAATTCACCCCTCCACTTT. Its protein is CASSYFQGNNSPLHF. V usage is TRBV25-1 and J usage is TRBJ1-6; D perhaps matches TRBD1 (6 bases). The V and J ends lost 5 bases and 5 bases respectively, with 13 bases between them. From germline, CDR1 is MGHDK and CDR2 SYGVNS. The CDR3 totals 15 residues.

The table lists this clone with a few counts. The chain combines TRBV6-5 with TRBJ1-6; 7 nucleotides match TRBD1. This CDR3 comprises 15 residues. The V gene end was trimmed by 4 bases and the J gene end by 7 bases; junction bases not matched to a gene: 7. CDR1 is MNHEY, CDR2 SVGAGI, per germline. CDR3 in DNA: TGTGCCAGCAGTTTCACAGGGGTGGGGAATTCACCCCTCCACTTT. Protein product: CASSFTGVGNSPLHF.

This clone was seen once. This chain links TRBV24-1 with TRBJ2-1; D is perhaps TRBD1 (5 bases). This CDR3 contains 16 residues. V lost 4 bases and J 2 bases, leaving 14 bases between the germline ends. Per the germline V gene, CDR1 is KGHDR and CDR2 is SFDVKD. CDR3 in DNA: TGTGCCACCAGTGACCAAACAGGTGGGCCCTACAATGAGCAGTTCTTC. Translated, it gives CATSDQTGGPYNEQFF.

V usage is TRBV6-5 and J usage is TRBJ1-5; no reliable D call. Germline V CDR1 and CDR2: MNHEY, SVGAGI. This CDR3 region has 15 residues. V was trimmed by 0 bases and J by 11 bases, leaving 17 bases between them. The CDR3 loop is CASSYSASLLVAQHF. CDR3 bases: TGTGCCAGCAGTTACTCCGCCAGCCTCCTGGTAGCCCAGCATTTT.

This CDR3 reads CASSQLWEPNYGYTF. CDR3 DNA sequence: TGTGCCAGTAGTCAGCTTTGGGAACCTAACTATGGCTACACCTTC. V usage is TRBV19 and J usage is TRBJ1-2; D is unresolved. The V end lost 5 bases, the J end lost 0 bases, and 13 bases lay between the germline ends. The CDR3 length is 15 residues. Germline values: CDR1 LNHDA, CDR2 SQIVND (reference sequence).